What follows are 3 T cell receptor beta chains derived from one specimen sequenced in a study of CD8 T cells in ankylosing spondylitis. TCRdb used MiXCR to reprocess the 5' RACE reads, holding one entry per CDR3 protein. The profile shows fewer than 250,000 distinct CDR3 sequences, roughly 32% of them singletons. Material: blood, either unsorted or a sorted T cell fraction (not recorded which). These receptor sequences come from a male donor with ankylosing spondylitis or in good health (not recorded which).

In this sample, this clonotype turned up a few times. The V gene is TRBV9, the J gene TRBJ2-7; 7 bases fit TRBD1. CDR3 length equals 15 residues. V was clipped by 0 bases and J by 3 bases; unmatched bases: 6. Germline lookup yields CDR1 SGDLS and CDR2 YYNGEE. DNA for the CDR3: TGTGCCAGCAGCGTAGCGGTGGCAGGGGGCTACGAGCAGTACTTC. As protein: CASSVAVAGGYEQYF.

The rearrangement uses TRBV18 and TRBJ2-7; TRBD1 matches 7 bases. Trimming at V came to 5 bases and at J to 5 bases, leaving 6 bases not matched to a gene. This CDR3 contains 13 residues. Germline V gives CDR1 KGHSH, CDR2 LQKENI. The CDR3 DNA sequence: TGTGCCAGCTCAACGGGACAGTCCAACGAGCAGTACTTC. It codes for CASSTGQSNEQYF.

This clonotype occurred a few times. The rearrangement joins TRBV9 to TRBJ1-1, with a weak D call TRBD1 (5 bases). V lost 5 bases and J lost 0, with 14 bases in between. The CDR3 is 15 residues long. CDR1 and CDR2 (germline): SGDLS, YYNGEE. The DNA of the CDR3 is TGTGCCAGCAGTCCCGAGGGAGGGGTGAACACTGAAGCTTTCTTT. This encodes CASSPEGGVNTEAFF.